This entry is about one T cell receptor (beta chain). For TCRbeta, the library was prepared with unique molecular identifiers. Each CDR3 protein is one row after TCRdb ran MiXCR on the PCR reads. The sample yields 450,000 to 500,000 distinct CDR3 sequences, approximately 12% seen once. This entry belongs to a study of T-cell reconstitution after alpha-beta-depleted transplantation in children. Germline trimming cut 6 bases from V and 5 bases from J; bases unmatched to any gene: 12. The CDR3 length is 15 residues. Germline CDR1 is DFQATT and CDR2 is SNEGSKA (reference sequence). Sequenced material: PBMCs from the stem cell graft donor, taken from the stem cell graft. V gene TRBV20-1 combines with J gene TRBJ1-5; 8 bases match TRBD1. The TCR originated in a human donor who donated a stem cell graft to a child with combined immunodeficiency. CDR3 sequence reads: CSASPGTGVDQPQHF. CDR3 sequence (DNA): TGCAGTGCGTCTCCCGGGACAGGTGTGGATCAGCCCCAGCATTTT.